This T cell receptor (beta chain) derives from a study of cytomegalovirus exposure and HLA in healthy donors. Germline CDR1 reads ENHRY; CDR2 reads SYGVKD. Trimming took 5 bases from V and 8 from J; bases not matched to a gene: 7. The CDR3 sequence is 14 residues long. Study findings and constraints: Presence/absence analyses rested on an assumption that sequencing depth was roughly uniform across donors.

Researchers ran the PCR with 60 Vbeta and 13 Jbeta primers. Measured with immunoSEQ multiplex PCR; TCRdb has only the in-frame clones, and not every one. Of some 150,000 clones in the sample, about two thirds were seen once. As for this clone: Its antigen is still unknown.

The receptor's source is a woman aged 40 to 50 in good health and CMV-seronegative. The chain employs TRBV10-3 and TRBJ1-4; 8 bases match TRBD1. Sequenced material: PBMCs. The CDR3 sequence is CAISKDRVDEKLFF. The CDR3 nucleotides read TGTGCCATCAGTAAGGACAGGGTGGACGAAAAACTGTTTTTT.